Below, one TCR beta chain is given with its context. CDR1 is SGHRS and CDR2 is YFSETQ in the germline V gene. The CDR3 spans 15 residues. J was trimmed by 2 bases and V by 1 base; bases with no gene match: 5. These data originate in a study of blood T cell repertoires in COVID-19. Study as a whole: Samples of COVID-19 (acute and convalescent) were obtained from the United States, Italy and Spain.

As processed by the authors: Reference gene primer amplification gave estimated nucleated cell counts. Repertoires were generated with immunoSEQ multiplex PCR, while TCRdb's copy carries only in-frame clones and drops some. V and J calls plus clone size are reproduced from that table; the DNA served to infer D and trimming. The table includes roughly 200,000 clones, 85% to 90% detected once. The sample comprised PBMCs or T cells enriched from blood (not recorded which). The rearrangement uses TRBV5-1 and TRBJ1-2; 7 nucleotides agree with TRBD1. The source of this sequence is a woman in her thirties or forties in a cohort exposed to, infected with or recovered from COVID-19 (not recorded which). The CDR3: CASSLSGQENYGYTF. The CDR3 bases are TGCGCCAGCAGCTTGTCCGGACAGGAGAACTATGGCTACACCTTC.